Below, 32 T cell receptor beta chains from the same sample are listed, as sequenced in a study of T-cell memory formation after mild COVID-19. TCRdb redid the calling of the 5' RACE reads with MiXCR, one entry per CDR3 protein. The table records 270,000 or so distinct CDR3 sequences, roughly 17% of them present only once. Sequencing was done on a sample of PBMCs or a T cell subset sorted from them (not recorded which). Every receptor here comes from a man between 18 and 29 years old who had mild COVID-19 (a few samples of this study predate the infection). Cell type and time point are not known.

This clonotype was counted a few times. CDR3 DNA: TGTGCCAGCAGACCCAGGGGGCCCTACACAGATACGCAGTATTTT. Protein product: CASRPRGPYTDTQYF. The V and J genes are TRBV7-2 and TRBJ2-3, with 8 bases lining up with TRBD1. The germline CDR1 and CDR2 sequences are SGHTA and FQGNSA. Unmatched junction bases numbered 7, after V lost 6 bases and J lost 2 bases. The CDR3 has 15 amino acids.

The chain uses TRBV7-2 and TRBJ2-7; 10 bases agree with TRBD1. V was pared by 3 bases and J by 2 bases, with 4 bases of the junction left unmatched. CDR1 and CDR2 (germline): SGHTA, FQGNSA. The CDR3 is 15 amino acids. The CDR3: CASSFLGTGAYEQYF. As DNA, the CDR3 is TGTGCCAGCAGCTTTCTGGGGACAGGGGCCTACGAGCAGTACTTC.

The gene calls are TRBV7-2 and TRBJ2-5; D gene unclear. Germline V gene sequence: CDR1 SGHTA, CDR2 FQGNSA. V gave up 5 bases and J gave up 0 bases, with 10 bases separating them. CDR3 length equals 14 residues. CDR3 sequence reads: CASSRTAYQETQYF. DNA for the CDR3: TGTGCCAGCAGCCGGACGGCCTACCAAGAGACCCAGTACTTC.

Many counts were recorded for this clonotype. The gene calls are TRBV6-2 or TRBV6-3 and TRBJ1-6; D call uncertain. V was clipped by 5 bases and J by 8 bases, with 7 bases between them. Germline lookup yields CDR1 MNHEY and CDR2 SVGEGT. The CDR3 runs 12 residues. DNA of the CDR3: TGTGCCAGCAGTCAAATCTATTCACCCCTCCACTTT. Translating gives CASSQIYSPLHF.

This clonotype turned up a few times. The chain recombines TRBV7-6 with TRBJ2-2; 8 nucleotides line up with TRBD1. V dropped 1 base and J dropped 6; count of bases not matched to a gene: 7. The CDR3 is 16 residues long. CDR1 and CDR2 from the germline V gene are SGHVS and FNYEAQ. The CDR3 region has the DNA TGTGCCAGCAGCTTAGAGAGGACAGGGATCGCCGGGGAGCTGTTTTTT. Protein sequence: CASSLERTGIAGELFF.

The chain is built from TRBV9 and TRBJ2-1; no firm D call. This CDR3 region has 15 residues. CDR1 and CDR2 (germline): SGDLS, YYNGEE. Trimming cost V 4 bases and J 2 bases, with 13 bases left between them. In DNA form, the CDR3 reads TGTGCCAGCAGCTCAATGGGTGGGGCCTACAATGAGCAGTTCTTC. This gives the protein CASSSMGGAYNEQFF.

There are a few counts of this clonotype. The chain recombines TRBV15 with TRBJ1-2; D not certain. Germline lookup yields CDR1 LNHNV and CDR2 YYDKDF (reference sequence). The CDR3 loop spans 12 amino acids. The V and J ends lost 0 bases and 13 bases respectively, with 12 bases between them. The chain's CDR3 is CATSRDYWEGTF. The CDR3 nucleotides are TGTGCCACCAGCAGAGATTACTGGGAAGGCACCTTC.

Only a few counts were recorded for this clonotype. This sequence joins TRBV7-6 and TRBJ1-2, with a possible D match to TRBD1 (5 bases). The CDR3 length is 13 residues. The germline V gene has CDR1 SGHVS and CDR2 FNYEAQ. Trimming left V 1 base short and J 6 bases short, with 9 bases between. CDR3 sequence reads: CASSLDKGHGYTF. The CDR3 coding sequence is TGTGCCAGCAGCTTAGATAAGGGACATGGCTACACCTTC.

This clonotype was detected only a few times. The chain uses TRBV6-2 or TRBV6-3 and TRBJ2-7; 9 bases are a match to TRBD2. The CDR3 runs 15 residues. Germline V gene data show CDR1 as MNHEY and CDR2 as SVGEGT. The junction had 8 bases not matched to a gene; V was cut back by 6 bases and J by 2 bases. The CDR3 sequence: CASSSSGGPPYEQYF. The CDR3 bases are TGTGCCAGCAGCTCGAGCGGGGGGCCCCCCTACGAGCAGTACTTC.

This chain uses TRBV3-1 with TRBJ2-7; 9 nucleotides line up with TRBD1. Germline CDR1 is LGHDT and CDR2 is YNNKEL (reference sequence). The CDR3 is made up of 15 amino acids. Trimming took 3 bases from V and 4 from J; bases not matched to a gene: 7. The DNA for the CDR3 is TGTGCCAGCAGCCAGGGACAGGGCGTTTGGTACGAGCAGTACTTC. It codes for CASSQGQGVWYEQYF.

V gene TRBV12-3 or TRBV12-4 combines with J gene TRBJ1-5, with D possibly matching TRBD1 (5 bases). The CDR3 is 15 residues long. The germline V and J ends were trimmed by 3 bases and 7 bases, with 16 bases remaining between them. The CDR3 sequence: CASSFPGRGGQPQHF. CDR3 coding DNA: TGTGCCAGCAGTTTCCCGGGGAGGGGTGGACAGCCCCAGCATTTT.

CDR3 sequence (DNA): TGCGCCAGCAGCCCCCTTCTCGAGCGATTCTATGGCTACACCTTC. Its translation is CASSPLLERFYGYTF. The rearrangement uses TRBV5-1 and TRBJ1-2; D gene unclear. Germline V CDR1 and CDR2: SGHRS, YFSETQ. Trimming took off 4 bases at V and 4 bases at J, with 17 bases between the two ends. The CDR3 has 15 amino acids.

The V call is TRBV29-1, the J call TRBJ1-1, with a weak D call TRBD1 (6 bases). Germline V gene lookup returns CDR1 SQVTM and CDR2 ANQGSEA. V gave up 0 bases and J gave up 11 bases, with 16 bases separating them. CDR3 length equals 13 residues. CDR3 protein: CSVEDGGSSGAFF. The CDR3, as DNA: TGCAGCGTTGAAGATGGGGGCTCAAGTGGGGCTTTCTTT. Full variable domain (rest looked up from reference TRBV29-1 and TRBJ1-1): SAVISQKPSRDICQRGTSLTIQCQVDSQVTMMFWYRQQPGQSLTLIATANQGSEATYESGFVIDKFPISRPNLTFSTLTVSNMSPEDSSIYLCSVEDGGSSGAFFGQGTRLTVV.

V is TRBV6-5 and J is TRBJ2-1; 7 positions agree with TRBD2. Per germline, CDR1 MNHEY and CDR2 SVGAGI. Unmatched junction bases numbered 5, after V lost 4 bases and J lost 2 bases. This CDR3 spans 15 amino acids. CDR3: CASSWSSGTYNEQFF. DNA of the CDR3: TGTGCCAGCAGTTGGTCTAGCGGAACCTACAATGAGCAGTTCTTC.

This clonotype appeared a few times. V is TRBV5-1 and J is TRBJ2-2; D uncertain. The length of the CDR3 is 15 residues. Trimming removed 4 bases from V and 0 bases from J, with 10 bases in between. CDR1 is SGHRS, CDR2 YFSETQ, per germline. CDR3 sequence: CASSRNSANTGELFF. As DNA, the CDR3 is TGCGCCAGCAGCAGGAACTCCGCGAACACCGGGGAGCTGTTTTTT.

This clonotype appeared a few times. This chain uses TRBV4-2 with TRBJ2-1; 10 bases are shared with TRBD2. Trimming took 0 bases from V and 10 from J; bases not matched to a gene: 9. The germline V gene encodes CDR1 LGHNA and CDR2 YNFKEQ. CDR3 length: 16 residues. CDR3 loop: CASSQDEASGGLEQFF. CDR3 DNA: TGTGCCAGCAGCCAAGATGAGGCTAGCGGGGGCCTCGAGCAGTTCTTC.

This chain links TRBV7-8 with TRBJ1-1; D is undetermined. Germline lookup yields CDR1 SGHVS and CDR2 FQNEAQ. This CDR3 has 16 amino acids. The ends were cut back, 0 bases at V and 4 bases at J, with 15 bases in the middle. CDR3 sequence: CASSLARPGEGTEAFF. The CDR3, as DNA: TGTGCCAGCAGCTTAGCGCGCCCAGGTGAGGGCACTGAAGCTTTCTTT.

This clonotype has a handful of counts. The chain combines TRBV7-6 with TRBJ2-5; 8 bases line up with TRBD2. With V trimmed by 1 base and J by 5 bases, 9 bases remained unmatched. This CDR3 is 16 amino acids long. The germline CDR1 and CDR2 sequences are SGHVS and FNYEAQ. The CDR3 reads CASSLDRGGLGETQYF. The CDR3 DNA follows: TGTGCCAGCAGCTTAGATCGGGGGGGCCTAGGGGAGACCCAGTACTTC.

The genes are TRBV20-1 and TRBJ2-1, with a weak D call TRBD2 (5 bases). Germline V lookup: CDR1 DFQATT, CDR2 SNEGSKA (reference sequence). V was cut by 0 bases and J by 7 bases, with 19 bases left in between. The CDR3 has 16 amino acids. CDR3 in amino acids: CSARERERPGWNEQFF. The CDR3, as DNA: TGCAGTGCTAGAGAAAGGGAGAGGCCGGGGTGGAATGAGCAGTTCTTC.

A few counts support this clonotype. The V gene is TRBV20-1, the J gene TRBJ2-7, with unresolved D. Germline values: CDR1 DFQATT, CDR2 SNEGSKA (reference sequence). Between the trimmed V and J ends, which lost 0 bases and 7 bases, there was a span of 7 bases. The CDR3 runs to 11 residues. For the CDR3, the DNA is TGCAGTGCTAGAGATCCCAGGGAGCAGTACGTC. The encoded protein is CSARDPREQYV.

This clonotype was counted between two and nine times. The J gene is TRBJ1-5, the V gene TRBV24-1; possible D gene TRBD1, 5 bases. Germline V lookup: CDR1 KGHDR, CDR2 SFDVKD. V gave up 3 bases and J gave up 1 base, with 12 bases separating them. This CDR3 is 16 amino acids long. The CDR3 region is CATSDNTGPSNQPQHF. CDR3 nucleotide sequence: TGTGCCACCAGTGATAACACGGGACCAAGCAATCAGCCCCAGCATTTT.

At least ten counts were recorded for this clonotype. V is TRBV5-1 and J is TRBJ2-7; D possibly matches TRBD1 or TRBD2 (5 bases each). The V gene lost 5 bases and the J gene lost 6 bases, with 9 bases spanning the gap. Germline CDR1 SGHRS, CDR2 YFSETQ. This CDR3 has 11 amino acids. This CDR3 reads CASSEGSEQYF. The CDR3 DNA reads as TGCGCCAGCAGTGAGGGGTCCGAGCAGTACTTC.

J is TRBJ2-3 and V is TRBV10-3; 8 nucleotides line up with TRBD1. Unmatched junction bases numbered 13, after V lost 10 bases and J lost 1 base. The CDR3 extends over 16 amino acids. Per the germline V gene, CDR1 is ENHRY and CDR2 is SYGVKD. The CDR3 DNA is TGTGCCACCCAAAGGACAGGGAAAAGTGGCACAGATACGCAGTATTTT. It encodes CATQRTGKSGTDTQYF.

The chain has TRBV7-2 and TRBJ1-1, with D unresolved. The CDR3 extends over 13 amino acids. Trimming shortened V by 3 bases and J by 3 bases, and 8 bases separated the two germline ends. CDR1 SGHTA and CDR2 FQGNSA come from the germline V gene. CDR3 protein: CASSFTVDTEAFF. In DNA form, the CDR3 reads TGTGCCAGCAGCTTTACGGTGGACACTGAAGCTTTCTTT.

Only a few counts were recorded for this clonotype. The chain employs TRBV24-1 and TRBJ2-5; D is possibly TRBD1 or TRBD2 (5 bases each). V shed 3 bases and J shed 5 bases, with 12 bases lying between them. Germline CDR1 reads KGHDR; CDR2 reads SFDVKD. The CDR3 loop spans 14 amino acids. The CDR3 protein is CATSDAQGGETQYF. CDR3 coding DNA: TGTGCCACCAGTGATGCTCAGGGCGGGGAGACCCAGTACTTC.

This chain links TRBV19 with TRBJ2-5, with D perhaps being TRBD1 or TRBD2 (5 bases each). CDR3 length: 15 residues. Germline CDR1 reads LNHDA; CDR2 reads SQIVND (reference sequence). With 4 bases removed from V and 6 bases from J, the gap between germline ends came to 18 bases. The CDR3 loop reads CASSTYIHPGQTQYF. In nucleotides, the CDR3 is TGTGCCAGTAGTACTTACATTCATCCGGGGCAGACCCAGTACTTC.

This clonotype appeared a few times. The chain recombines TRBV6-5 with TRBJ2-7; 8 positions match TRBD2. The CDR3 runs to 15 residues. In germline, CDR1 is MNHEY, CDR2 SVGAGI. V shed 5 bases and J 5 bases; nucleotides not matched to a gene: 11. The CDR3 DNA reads TGTGCCAGCAGTCCCCCCGGGAGGGTCATCAACGAGCAGTACTTC. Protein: CASSPPGRVINEQYF.

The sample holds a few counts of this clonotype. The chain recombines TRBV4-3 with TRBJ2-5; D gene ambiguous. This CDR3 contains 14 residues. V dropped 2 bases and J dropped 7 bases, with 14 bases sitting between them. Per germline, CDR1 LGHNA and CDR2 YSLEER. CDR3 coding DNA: TGCGCCAGCAGCCAAACATCTGGGTCGGGGACCCAGTACTTC. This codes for CASSQTSGSGTQYF.

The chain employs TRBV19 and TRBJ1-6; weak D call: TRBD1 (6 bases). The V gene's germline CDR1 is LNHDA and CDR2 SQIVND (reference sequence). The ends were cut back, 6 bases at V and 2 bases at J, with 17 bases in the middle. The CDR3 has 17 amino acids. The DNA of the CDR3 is TGTGCCAGTAGGGCCGGGCCACAGGGCGCCTATAATTCACCCCTCCACTTT. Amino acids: CASRAGPQGAYNSPLHF.

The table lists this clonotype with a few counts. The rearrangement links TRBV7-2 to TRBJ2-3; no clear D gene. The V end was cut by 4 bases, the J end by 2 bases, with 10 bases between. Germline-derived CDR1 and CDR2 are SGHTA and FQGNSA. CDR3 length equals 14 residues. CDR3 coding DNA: TGTGCCAGCAGCTCTCTCGAAGTCACAGATACGCAGTATTTT. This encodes CASSSLEVTDTQYF. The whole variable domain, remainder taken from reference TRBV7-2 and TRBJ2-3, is GAGVSQSPSNKVTEKGKDVELRCDPISGHTALYWYRQSLGQGLEFLIYFQGNSAPDKSGLPSDRFSAERTGGSVSTLTIQRTQQEDSAVYLCASSSLEVTDTQYFGPGTRLTVL.

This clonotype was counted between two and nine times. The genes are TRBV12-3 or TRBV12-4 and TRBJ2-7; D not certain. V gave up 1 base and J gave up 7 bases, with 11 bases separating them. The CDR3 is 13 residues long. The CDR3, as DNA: TGTGCCAGCAGTTTAGGGTATCCCCAGGAGCAGTACTTC. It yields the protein CASSLGYPQEQYF.

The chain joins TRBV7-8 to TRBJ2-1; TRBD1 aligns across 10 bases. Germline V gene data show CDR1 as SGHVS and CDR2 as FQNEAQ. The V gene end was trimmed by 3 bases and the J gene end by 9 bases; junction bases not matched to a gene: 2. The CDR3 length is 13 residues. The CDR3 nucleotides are TGTGCCAGCAGCTTGGGGACAGGGGTTGAGCAGTTCTTC. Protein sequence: CASSLGTGVEQFF.